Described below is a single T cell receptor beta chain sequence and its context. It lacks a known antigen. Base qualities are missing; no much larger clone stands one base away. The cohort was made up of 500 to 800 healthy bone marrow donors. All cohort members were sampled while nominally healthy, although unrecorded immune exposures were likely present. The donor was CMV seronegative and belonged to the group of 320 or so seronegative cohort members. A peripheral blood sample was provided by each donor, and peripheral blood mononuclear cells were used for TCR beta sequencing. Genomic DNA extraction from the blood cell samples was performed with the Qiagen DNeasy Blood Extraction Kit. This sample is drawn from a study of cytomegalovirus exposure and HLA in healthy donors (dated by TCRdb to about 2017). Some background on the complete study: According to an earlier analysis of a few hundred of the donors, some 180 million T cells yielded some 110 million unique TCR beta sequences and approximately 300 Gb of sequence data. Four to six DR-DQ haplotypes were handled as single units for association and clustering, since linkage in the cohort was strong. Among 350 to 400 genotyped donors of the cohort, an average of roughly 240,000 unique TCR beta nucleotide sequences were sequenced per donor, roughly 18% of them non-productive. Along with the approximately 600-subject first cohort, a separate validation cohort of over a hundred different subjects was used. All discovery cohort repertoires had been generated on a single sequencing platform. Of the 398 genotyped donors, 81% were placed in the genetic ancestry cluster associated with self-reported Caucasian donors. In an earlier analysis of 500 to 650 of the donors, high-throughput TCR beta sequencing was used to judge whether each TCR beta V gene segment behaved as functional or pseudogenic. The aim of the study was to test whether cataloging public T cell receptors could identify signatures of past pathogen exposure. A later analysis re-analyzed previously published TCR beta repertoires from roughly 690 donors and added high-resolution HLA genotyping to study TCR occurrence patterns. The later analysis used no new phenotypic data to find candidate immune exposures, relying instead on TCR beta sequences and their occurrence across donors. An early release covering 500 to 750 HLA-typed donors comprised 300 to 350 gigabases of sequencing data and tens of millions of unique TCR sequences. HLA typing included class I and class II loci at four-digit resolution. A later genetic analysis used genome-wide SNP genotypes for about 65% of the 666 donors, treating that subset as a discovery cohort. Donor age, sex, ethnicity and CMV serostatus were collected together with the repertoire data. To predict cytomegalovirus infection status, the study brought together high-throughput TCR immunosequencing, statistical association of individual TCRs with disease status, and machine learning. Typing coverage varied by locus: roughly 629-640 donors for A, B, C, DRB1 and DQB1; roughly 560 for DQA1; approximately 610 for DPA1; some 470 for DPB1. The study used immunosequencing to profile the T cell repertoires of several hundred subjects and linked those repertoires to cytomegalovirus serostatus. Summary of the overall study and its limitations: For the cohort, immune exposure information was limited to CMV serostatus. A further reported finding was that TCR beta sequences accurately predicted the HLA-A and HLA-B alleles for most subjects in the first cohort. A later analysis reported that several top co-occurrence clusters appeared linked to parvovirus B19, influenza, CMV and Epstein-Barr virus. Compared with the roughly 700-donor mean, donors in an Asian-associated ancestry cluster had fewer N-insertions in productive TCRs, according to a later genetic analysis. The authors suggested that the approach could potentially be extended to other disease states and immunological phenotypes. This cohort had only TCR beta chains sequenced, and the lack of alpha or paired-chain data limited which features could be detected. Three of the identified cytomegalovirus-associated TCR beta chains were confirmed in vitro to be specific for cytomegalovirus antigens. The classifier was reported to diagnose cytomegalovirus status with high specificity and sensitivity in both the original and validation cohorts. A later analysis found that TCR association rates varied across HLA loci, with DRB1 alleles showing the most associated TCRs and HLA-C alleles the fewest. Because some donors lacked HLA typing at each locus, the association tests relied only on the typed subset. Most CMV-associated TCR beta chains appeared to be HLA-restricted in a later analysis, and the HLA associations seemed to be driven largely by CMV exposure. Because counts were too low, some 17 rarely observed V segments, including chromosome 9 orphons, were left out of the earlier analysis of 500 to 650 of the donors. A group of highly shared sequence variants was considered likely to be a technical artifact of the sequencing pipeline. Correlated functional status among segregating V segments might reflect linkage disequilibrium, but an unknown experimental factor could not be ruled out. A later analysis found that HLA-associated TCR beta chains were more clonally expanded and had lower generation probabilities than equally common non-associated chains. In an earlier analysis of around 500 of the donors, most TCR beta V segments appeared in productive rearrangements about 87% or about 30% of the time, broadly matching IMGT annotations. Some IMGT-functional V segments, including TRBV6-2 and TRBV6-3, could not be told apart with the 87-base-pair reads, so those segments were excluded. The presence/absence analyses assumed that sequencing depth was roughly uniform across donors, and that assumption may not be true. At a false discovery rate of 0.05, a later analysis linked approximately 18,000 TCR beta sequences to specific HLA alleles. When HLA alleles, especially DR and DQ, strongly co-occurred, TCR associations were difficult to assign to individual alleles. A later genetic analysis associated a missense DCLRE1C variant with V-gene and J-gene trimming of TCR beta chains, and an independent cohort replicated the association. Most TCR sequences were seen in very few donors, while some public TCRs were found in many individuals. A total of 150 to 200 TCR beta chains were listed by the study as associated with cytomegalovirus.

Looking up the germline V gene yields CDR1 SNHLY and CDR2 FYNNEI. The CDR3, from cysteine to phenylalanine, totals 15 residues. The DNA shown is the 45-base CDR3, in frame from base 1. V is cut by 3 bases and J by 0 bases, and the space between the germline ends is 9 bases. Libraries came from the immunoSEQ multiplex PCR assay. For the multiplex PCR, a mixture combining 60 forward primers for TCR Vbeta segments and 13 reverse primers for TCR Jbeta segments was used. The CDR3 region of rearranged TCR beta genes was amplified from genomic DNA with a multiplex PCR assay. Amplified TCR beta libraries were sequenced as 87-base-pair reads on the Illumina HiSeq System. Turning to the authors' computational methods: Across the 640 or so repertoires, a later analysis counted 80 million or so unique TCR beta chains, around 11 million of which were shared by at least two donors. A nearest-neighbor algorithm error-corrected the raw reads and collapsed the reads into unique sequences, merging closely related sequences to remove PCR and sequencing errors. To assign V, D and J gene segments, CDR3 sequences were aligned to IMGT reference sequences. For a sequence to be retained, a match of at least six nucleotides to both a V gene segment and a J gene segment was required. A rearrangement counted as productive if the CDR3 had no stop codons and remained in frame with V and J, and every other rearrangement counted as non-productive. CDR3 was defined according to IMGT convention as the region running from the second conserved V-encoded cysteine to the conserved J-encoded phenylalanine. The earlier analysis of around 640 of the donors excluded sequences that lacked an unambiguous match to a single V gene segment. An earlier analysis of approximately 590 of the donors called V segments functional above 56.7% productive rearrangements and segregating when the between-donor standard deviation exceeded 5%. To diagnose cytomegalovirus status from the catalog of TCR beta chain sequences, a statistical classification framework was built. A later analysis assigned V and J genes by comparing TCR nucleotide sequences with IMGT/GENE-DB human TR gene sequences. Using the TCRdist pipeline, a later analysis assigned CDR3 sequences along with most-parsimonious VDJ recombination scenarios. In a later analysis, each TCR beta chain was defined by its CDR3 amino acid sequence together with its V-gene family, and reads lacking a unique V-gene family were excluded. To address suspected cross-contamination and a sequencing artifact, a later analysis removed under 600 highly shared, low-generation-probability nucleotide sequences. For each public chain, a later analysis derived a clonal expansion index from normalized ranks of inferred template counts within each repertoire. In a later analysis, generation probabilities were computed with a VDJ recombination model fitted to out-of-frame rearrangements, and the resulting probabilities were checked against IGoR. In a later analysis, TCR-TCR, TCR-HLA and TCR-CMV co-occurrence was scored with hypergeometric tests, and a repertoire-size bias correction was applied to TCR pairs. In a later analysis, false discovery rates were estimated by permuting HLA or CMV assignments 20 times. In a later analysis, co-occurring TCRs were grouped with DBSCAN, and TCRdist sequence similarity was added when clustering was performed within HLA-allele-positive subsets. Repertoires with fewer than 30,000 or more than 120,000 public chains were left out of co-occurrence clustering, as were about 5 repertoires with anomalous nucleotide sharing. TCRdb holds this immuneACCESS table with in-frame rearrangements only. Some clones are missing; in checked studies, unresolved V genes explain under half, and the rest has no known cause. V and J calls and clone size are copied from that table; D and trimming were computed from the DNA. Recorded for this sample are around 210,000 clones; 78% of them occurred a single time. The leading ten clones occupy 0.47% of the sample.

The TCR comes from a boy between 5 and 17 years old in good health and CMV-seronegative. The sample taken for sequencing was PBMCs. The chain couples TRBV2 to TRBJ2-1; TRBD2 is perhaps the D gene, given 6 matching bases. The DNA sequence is TGTGCCAGCAGTGAGTACGGGAGCTCCTACAATGAGCAGTTCTTC. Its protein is CASSEYGSSYNEQFF.